These 15 T cell receptor beta chains were sequenced from one sample in a study of T cells in Graves' hyperthyroidism and ophthalmopathy. Amplified TCR beta CDR3 regions derived from RNA transcripts. Carried out on the TCR CDR3, a first-round RT-PCR used the HTBI primer set. TCRdb recomputed calls from the multiplex PCR reads with MiXCR, one row per CDR3 protein. The table includes about 350,000 distinct CDR3 sequences, approximately 13% detected once. The sample consisted of blood. These receptors were obtained from a woman aged 25 to 39 with Graves' hyperthyroidism.

A remark on this clonotype: This may arise from a read error, as a much more abundant clone is one base away. The chain recombines TRBV11-1 with TRBJ2-4; maybe TRBD1 (5 bases). This CDR3 has 14 residues. Trimming cost V 5 bases and J 9 bases, with 17 bases left between them. CDR1 and CDR2 (germline): SGHAT, FQDESV (reference sequence). The CDR3 region has the DNA TGTGCCAGCAGCCAAGGGGTGACAATCGGCATTCAGTACTTC. It specifies CASSQGVTIGIQYF.

The rearrangement uses TRBV6-1 and TRBJ1-2, with no clear D. This CDR3 is built from 13 residues. The germline V gene encodes CDR1 MNHNS and CDR2 SASEGT. The V end lost 6 bases, the J end lost 3 bases, and 11 bases lay between the germline ends. The CDR3 here is CASSRRTDYGYTF. The CDR3 DNA follows: TGTGCCAGCAGCCGGAGGACGGACTATGGCTACACCTTC.

At least ten counts were recorded for this clonotype. V and J are TRBV5-1 and TRBJ1-1; tentative D call: TRBD1 (6 bases). The germline CDR1 and CDR2 sequences are SGHRS and YFSETQ. The CDR3 has 14 amino acids. V lost 0 bases to trimming and J lost 1 base, with 7 bases between them. The CDR3 DNA is TGCGCCAGCAGCTTGGCGGACAGGAACACTGAAGCTTTCTTT. This translates into CASSLADRNTEAFF. Based on the CDR3 plus reference TRBV5-1 and TRBJ1-1, the full variable domain is KAGVTQTPRYLIKTRGQQVTLSCSPISGHRSVSWYQQTPGQGLQFLFEYFSETQRNKGNFPGRFSGRQFSNSRSEMNVSTLELGDSALYLCASSLADRNTEAFFGQGTRLTVV.

The chain couples TRBV5-6 to TRBJ2-4, with 8 bases fitting TRBD2. Trimming cost V 4 bases and J 8 bases; bases outside gene matches: 5. Germline assignment: CDR1 SGHDT and CDR2 YYEEEE. The CDR3 is made up of 13 amino acids. The CDR3 DNA reads as TGTGCCAGCAGCCCGGGAGGGAATGACATTCAGTACTTC. It encodes CASSPGGNDIQYF.

The chain employs TRBV11-2 and TRBJ2-7, with TRBD1 as a possible D gene (6 bases). The CDR3 covers 15 residues. The germline gives CDR1 SGHAT, CDR2 FQNNGV. V shed 1 base and J shed 0 bases, with 10 bases lying between them. CDR3 bases: TGTGCCAGCAGCTTAGTCAAACAGGGCTCCTACGAGCAGTACTTC. Translation gives CASSLVKQGSYEQYF.

The table lists this clonotype with many counts. The V gene is TRBV11-2, the J gene TRBJ2-1; D gene uncertain. The CDR3 is made up of 14 amino acids. Deletions cut 0 bases from V and 7 bases from J, with 10 bases between. In germline, CDR1 is SGHAT, CDR2 FQNNGV. This chain's CDR3 is CASSLDLVGNEQFF. The CDR3, as DNA: TGTGCCAGCAGCTTAGATCTAGTTGGGAATGAGCAGTTCTTC. The full variable domain, completed using reference TRBV11-2 and TRBJ2-1, is EAGVAQSPRYKIIEKRQSVAFWCNPISGHATLYWYQQILGQGPKLLIQFQNNGVVDDSQLPKDRFSAERLKGVDSTLKIQPAKLEDSAVYLCASSLDLVGNEQFFGPGTRLTVL.

The rearrangement joins TRBV19 to TRBJ1-1; possibly TRBD1 for D (5 bases). The V end was cut by 6 bases, the J end by 3 bases, with 11 bases between. CDR1 and CDR2 from the germline V gene are LNHDA and SQIVND (reference sequence). The CDR3 totals 13 residues. The CDR3 nucleotides read TGTGCCAGTAGCCAGGGTTGGGACACTGAAGCTTTCTTT. Protein: CASSQGWDTEAFF.

This clonotype was detected a few times. This sequence joins TRBV10-3 and TRBJ1-1, with 8 bases identical to TRBD1. V shed 4 bases and J 7 bases; nucleotides not matched to a gene: 17. Germline CDR1 and CDR2: ENHRY and SYGVKD. The CDR3 consists of 17 residues. The CDR3 sequence is CAISVGGQGPGDSEAFF. Here the CDR3 DNA reads TGTGCCATCAGTGTAGGTGGACAGGGCCCAGGTGATAGTGAAGCTTTCTTT.

This clonotype was seen many times. This chain connects TRBV28 to TRBJ2-5, with D perhaps TRBD2 (6 bases). Germline V gene sequence: CDR1 MDHEN, CDR2 SYDVKM. V lost 4 bases and J 5 bases, leaving 20 bases between the germline ends. The CDR3 is made up of 16 amino acids. CDR3 sequence: CASSSEERVPRETQYF. CDR3 DNA: TGTGCCAGCAGTTCAGAGGAGCGGGTCCCGAGGGAGACCCAGTACTTC.

This clonotype was seen ten or more times. This chain links TRBV3-1 with TRBJ2-1, with D possibly TRBD2 on 6 matching bases. This CDR3 contains 12 residues. The V and J ends lost 6 bases and 9 bases respectively, with 12 bases between them. The germline V gene has CDR1 LGHDT and CDR2 YNNKEL (reference sequence). CDR3 region: CASSRRAGEQFF. The CDR3 DNA reads TGTGCCAGCAGTAGGAGGGCAGGTGAGCAGTTCTTC.

There are many counts of this clonotype. V usage is TRBV20-1 and J usage is TRBJ1-5; maybe TRBD1 (6 bases). In germline, CDR1 is DFQATT, CDR2 SNEGSKA (reference sequence). CDR3 length equals 15 residues. V was shortened by 5 bases and J by 0 bases, with 14 bases between the two germline ends. In nucleotides, the CDR3 is TGCAGTGCTCCCCCAGGGGCGTTTAGCAATCAGCCCCAGCATTTT. Translated: CSAPPGAFSNQPQHF.

The chain couples TRBV12-3 or TRBV12-4 to TRBJ2-2; no definite D call. The CDR3 covers 14 residues. Trimming removed 6 bases at V and 0 bases at J, with 8 bases between. CDR3 protein: CASSQNTNTGELFF. CDR3 DNA: TGTGCCAGCAGCCAAAACACGAACACCGGGGAGCTGTTTTTT.

There are a few counts of this clonotype. This chain uses TRBV12-3 or TRBV12-4 with TRBJ1-1; 7 bases match TRBD1. The V and J ends lost 3 bases and 6 bases, in that order; junction bases with no gene match: 4. There are 13 residues in the CDR3. In DNA form, the CDR3 reads TGTGCCAGCAGTTTCTCGCAGGGGGCTGAAGCTTTCTTT. It encodes CASSFSQGAEAFF.

Only a few counts were recorded for this clonotype. The V gene is TRBV28, the J gene TRBJ2-1, with D perhaps TRBD2 (6 bases). With 2 bases removed from V and 9 bases from J, the gap between germline ends came to 17 bases. The CDR3 has 15 amino acids. CDR1 MDHEN and CDR2 SYDVKM come from the germline V gene. CDR3: CASSLVNGGVGEQFF. CDR3 sequence (DNA): TGTGCCAGCAGTTTAGTTAACGGAGGGGTTGGTGAGCAGTTCTTC.

This clonotype turned up a few times. The genes are TRBV28 and TRBJ2-7; tentative D call: TRBD1 (6 bases). The CDR3 covers 15 residues. The germline gives CDR1 MDHEN, CDR2 SYDVKM. V lost 3 bases to trimming and J lost 0 bases, with 12 bases between them. The CDR3 region is CASSFPGASSYEQYF. The CDR3 bases are TGTGCCAGCAGTTTCCCAGGGGCCAGCTCCTACGAGCAGTACTTC.